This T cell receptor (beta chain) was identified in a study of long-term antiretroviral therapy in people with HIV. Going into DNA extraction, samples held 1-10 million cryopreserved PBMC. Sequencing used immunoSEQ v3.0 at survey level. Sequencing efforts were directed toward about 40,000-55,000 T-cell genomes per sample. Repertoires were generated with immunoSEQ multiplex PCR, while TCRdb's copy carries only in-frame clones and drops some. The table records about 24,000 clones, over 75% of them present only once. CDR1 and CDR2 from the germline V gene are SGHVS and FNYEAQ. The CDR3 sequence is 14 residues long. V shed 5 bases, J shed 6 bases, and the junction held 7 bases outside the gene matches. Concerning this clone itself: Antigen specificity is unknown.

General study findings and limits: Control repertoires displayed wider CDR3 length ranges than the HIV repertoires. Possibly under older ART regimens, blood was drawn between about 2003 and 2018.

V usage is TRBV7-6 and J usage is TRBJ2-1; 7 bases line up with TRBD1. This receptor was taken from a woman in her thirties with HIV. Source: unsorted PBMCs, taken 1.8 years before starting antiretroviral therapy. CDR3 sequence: CASSVYGQANEQFF. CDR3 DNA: TGTGCCAGCAGCGTTTACGGACAGGCCAATGAGCAGTTCTTC.